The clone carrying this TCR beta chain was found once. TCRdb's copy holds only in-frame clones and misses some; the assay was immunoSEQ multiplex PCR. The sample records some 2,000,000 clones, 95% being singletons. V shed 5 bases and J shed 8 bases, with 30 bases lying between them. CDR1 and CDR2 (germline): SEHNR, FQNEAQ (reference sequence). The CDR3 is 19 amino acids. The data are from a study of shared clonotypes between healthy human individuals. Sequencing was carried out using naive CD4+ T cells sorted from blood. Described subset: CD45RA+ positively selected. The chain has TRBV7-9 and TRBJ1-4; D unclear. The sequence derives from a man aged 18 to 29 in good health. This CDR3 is CASSPQAPQIWANPEKLFF. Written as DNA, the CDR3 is TGTGCCAGCAGCCCCCAGGCCCCGCAGATTTGGGCGAACCCAGAAAAACTGTTTTTT. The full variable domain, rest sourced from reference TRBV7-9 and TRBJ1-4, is DTGVSQNPRHKITKRGQNVTFRCDPISEHNRLYWYRQTLGQGPEFLTYFQNEAQLEKSRLLSDRFSAERPKGSFSTLEIQRTEQGDSAMYLCASSPQAPQIWANPEKLFFGSGTQLSVL.